The sequence of this T cell receptor beta chain was determined in a study of identical twins. TCRdb reprocessed the 5' RACE reads via MiXCR and lists one record per CDR3 protein. Among 1.5 million to 2 million distinct CDR3 sequences listed, around a third were seen once. The specimen was cord blood. The clonotype comes from a newborn girl in good health.

CDR3 sequence reads: CSAREDRNQPQHF. The CDR3 DNA sequence: TGCAGTGCTAGAGAAGACAGGAATCAGCCCCAGCATTTT. The chain has TRBV20-1 and TRBJ1-5, with D possibly being TRBD1 (6 bases). The V end was cut by 0 bases, the J end by 4 bases, with 7 bases between. CDR3 length: 13 residues. Germline V gives CDR1 DFQATT, CDR2 SNEGSKA (reference sequence).